This is a list of T cell receptor beta chains from one sample in a study of blood T cell repertoires in COVID-19. Using immunoSEQ multiplex PCR, the repertoire was profiled, and TCRdb retains in-frame clones only, with some absent. The sample has roughly 300,000 clones; 70% to 90% are singletons. Sequencing input: PBMCs or T cells enriched from blood (not recorded which). These receptors were collected from a young woman who had recovered from COVID-19. Both conserved end residues are part of each CDR3. The order of the fields is V gene, D gene, J gene, clone size, CDR3 DNA, CDR3 protein. A D gene is named only where the DNA matches it firmly. Rows may omit the clone size; those that give it use once, few, many or a size class.

TRBV19	.	TRBJ1-2	.	TGTGCCAGTAGTTCAAAAGGAGCGCAGAGAACGGATGGCTACACCTTC	CASSSKGAQRTDGYTF
TRBV7-2	.	TRBJ1-2	.	TGTGCCAGCAGCCTCCTACGGACAGCTTCTAACTATGGCTACACCTTC	CASSLLRTASNYGYTF
TRBV7-9	.	TRBJ1-2	.	TGTGCCAGCAGCCCACATCAAAACTATGGCTACACCTTC	CASSPHQNYGYTF
TRBV30	.	TRBJ1-5	.	TGTGCCTGGAACCAGGGCAATCAGCCCCAGCATTTT	CAWNQGNQPQHF
TRBV5-4	TRBD1	TRBJ1-6	once	TGTGCCAGCAGCTCGGGACAGGGGAGGGGTTCACCCCTCCACTTT	CASSSGQGRGSPLHF
TRBV18	TRBD1	TRBJ1-1	.	TGTGCCAGCTCACCACGACCGGCCGGGACAGTCGAAACGGAAGCTTTCTTT	CASSPRPAGTVETEAFF
TRBV4-2	.	TRBJ1-3	few	TGTGCCAGCAGCCGAGAGGGGGGAGCGGGAAACACCATATATTTT	CASSREGGAGNTIYF
TRBV9	.	TRBJ2-3	.	TGTGCCAGCAGCGTATCAGAAAGGAGAGGCACAGATACGCAGTATTTT	CASSVSERRGTDTQYF
TRBV6-1	.	TRBJ1-3	.	TGTGCCAGCAGTGAGGCGGCAGGGCACGGAAACACCATATATTTT	CASSEAAGHGNTIYF
TRBV5-5	.	TRBJ2-2	.	TGTGCCAGCAGCTTACCGGGACTTCCTGGCACCGGGGAGCTGTTTTTT	CASSLPGLPGTGELFF
TRBV3-1/TRBV3-2	.	TRBJ1-4	once	TGTGCCAGCAGCCAAGATAGTAAGGGACTCAGATACGAAAAACTGTTTTTT	CASSQDSKGLRYEKLFF
TRBV5-4	TRBD2	TRBJ2-5	.	TGTGCCAGCAGCTTTCAGAGTCCGGGGGGGACCCAGTACTTC	CASSFQSPGGTQYF
TRBV3-1/TRBV3-2	.	TRBJ1-4	once	TGTGCCAGCAGCCCTGTACAGGGCAGGGATGAAAAACTGTTTTTT	CASSPVQGRDEKLFF
TRBV5-1	.	TRBJ2-7	.	TGCGCCAGCAGCTCCGGTATCGTAGCAGGGCAGTCCTACGAGCAGTACTTC	CASSSGIVAGQSYEQYF
TRBV7-3	.	TRBJ1-1	.	TGTGCCAGCAGCTTCTCCCCAGGTGACACTGAAGCTTTCTTT	CASSFSPGDTEAFF
TRBV11-2	TRBD1	TRBJ1-2	.	TGTGCCAGCAGCTCCAGGACAGGGAACTATGGCTACACCTTC	CASSSRTGNYGYTF
TRBV5-5	.	TRBJ1-5	few	TGTGCCAGCAGCTTGGTAGTCGCTGACGGGCAGCCCCAGCATTTT	CASSLVVADGQPQHF
TRBV3-1/TRBV3-2	.	TRBJ2-7	.	TGTGCCAGCAGCCAAGACCCGGGAGAGCAGTACTTC	CASSQDPGEQYF
TRBV5-4	TRBD2	TRBJ2-3	.	TGTGCCAGCAGCTTGTTTAGCGGGGGGGGCCTCAGCACAGATACGCAGTATTTT	CASSLFSGGGLSTDTQYF
TRBV18	.	TRBJ1-3	few	TGTGCCAGCTCACCGGGAGACTCTGGAAACACCATATATTTT	CASSPGDSGNTIYF
TRBV3-1/TRBV3-2	.	TRBJ1-1	.	TGTGCCAGCAGCCAAAGCTTGAACACTGAAGCTTTCTTT	CASSQSLNTEAFF
TRBV5-1	TRBD1	TRBJ2-5	.	TGCGCCAGCAGGACAGGGTTGGGAGAGACCCAGTACTTC	CASRTGLGETQYF
TRBV7-3	.	TRBJ2-2	.	TGTGCCAGCAGGATCGGGAACACCGGGGAGCTGTTTTTT	CASRIGNTGELFF
TRBV18	.	TRBJ1-2	few	TGTGCCAGCTCACCAAAAGAAGCAGGGGAAACAGGCTACACCTTC	CASSPKEAGETGYTF
TRBV30	.	TRBJ1-5	.	TGTGCCTGGAGTGTACAGGGAGGCAATCAGCCCCAGCATTTT	CAWSVQGGNQPQHF
TRBV9	TRBD1	TRBJ2-3	.	TGTGCCAGCAGCGGAGGGACAGCCGGTAGTTCAGATACGCAGTATTTT	CASSGGTAGSSDTQYF
TRBV2	.	TRBJ1-4	.	TGTGCCAGCAGCCCACATGCGCGCGGTGAAAAACTGTTTTTT	CASSPHARGEKLFF
TRBV6-2/TRBV6-3	TRBD2	TRBJ2-1	once	TGTGCCAGCAGTTCACCGGGACTAGTATACAATGAGCAGTTCTTC	CASSSPGLVYNEQFF
TRBV18	TRBD1	TRBJ1-4	.	TGTGCCAGCTCACGCCGGGACAGAGTATCCCGGGCGCCTAATGAAAAACTGTTTTTT	CASSRRDRVSRAPNEKLFF
TRBV30	.	TRBJ1-1	.	TGTGCCTGGTCTTCGCGTCGGAACACTGAAGCTTTCTTT	CAWSSRRNTEAFF
TRBV9	.	TRBJ1-1	.	TGTGCCAGCAGCCCCACCCAGGGCCCGGGTGAAGCTTTCTTT	CASSPTQGPGEAFF
TRBV7-9	.	TRBJ2-7	.	TGTGCCAGCAGTGTAGGTTGGGGCAAGAGCTCCTACGAGCAGTACTTC	CASSVGWGKSSYEQYF
TRBV5-4	.	TRBJ2-7	.	TGTGCCAGCAGCCCCGCCGGGGTTAGCTCCTACGAGCAGTACTTC	CASSPAGVSSYEQYF
TRBV19	.	TRBJ1-1	once	TGTGCCAGCGGGACTGGCAGGTCGGCTTTCTTT	CASGTGRSAFF
TRBV7-9	.	TRBJ1-3	.	TGTGCCAGCAGCTCCCGTACCAATCAGGGTCACAGAAACACCATATATTTT	CASSSRTNQGHRNTIYF
TRBV9	.	TRBJ1-3	.	TGTGCCAGCAGCGCGGGAGGGCGGGGAAACACCATATATTTT	CASSAGGRGNTIYF
TRBV5-1	.	TRBJ2-5	once	TGCGCCAGCAGCCTCGAGGACCAAGAGACCCAGTACTTC	CASSLEDQETQYF
TRBV15	TRBD1	TRBJ1-5	.	TGTGCCACCAGCAGGGGGGTGGGACAGAGCAGCAATCAGCCCCAGCATTTT	CATSRGVGQSSNQPQHF
TRBV30	.	TRBJ1-6	.	TGTGCCTGGAATACCCCAAGGTTACAGTCTAATTCACCCCTCCACTTT	CAWNTPRLQSNSPLHF
TRBV5-1	TRBD1	TRBJ1-1	.	TGCGCCAGCAGCTGGGGGGACAGTCCGGGCACTGAAGCTTTCTTT	CASSWGDSPGTEAFF
TRBV20-1	.	TRBJ1-2	.	TGCAGTGCTAGTAGGGGTTCTCGTGGCTACACCTTC	CSASRGSRGYTF
TRBV11-2	TRBD1	TRBJ2-7	.	TGTGCCAGCAGACCCGACAGGGGAGAATCCTACGAGCAGTACTTC	CASRPDRGESYEQYF